Listed here are 10 T cell receptor beta chains from one sample, sequenced in a study of CD8+ T cells in alopecia areata. The sequencing template was cDNA reverse transcribed from extracted RNA. The data were produced by immunoSEQ multiplex PCR, yet TCRdb's version contains in-frame clones alone and is incomplete. The repertoire holds approximately 59,000 clones, about half seen once, with approximately 18% in the top ten. The material sequenced was CD8+ T cells sorted from blood, taken at week 0. The source of these receptors is a human donor with alopecia areata.

The CDR3 region is CATSRAAQGPRTDEQYF. CDR3 in DNA: TGTGCCACCAGCAGAGCAGCCCAGGGACCGCGGACGGACGAGCAGTACTTC. The chain uses TRBV15 and TRBJ2-7; the D gene could be TRBD1 or TRBD2 (5 bases each). Deletions cut 1 base from V and 5 bases from J, with 21 bases between. The CDR3 length is 17 residues. Per the germline V gene, CDR1 is LNHNV and CDR2 is YYDKDF (reference sequence).

This chain joins TRBV19 and TRBJ2-3; D may match TRBD1 or TRBD2 (6 bases each). Germline lookup yields CDR1 LNHDA and CDR2 SQIVND (reference sequence). V lost 5 bases, J lost 4 bases, and 10 bases lay in between. The CDR3 has 13 amino acids. CDR3 loop: CASSWGAADTQYF. DNA of the CDR3: TGTGCCAGTAGTTGGGGGGCGGCAGATACGCAGTATTTT.

There are a few counts of this clone. The rearrangement joins TRBV6-5 to TRBJ2-1; D unresolved. Germline V gene data show CDR1 as MNHEY and CDR2 as SVGAGI. The CDR3 has 14 residues. The V and J ends lost 0 bases and 7 bases respectively, with 10 bases between them. This chain's CDR3 is CASSYSSERNEQFF. The CDR3 DNA sequence: TGTGCCAGCAGTTACTCGTCCGAGAGAAATGAGCAGTTCTTC.

The J gene is TRBJ2-7, the V gene TRBV6-5; D is unresolved. CDR3 length: 11 residues. Germline CDR1 MNHEY, CDR2 SVGAGI. The V gene lost 8 bases and the J gene lost 7 bases, with 12 bases spanning the gap. As DNA, the CDR3 is TGTGCCAGCGAATCCGGAGAGGAGCAGTACTTC. It yields the protein CASESGEEQYF.

The V gene is TRBV19, the J gene TRBJ2-1; D perhaps matches TRBD1 (5 bases). The germline V and J ends were trimmed by 10 bases and 1 base, with 14 bases remaining between them. CDR1 and CDR2 (germline): LNHDA, SQIVND (reference sequence). This CDR3 is built from 14 residues. The CDR3 DNA follows: TGTGCCATTCAGGGAAGTGCATCCTACAATGAGCAGTTCTTC. Amino acids: CAIQGSASYNEQFF.

This chain joins TRBV7-2 and TRBJ2-1, with 12 bases that match TRBD2. Germline-derived CDR1 and CDR2 are SGHTA and FQGNSA. The length of the CDR3 is 15 residues. V lost 4 bases, J lost 8 bases, and 6 bases stayed unmatched. This chain's CDR3 is CASSSRLAGEDEQFF. The CDR3 DNA sequence: TGTGCCAGCAGCTCCCGACTAGCGGGAGAGGATGAGCAGTTCTTC.

This sequence joins TRBV9 and TRBJ2-7; 12 bases agree with TRBD2. The germline V gene has CDR1 SGDLS and CDR2 YYNGEE. The CDR3 runs 15 residues. V was clipped by 3 bases and J by 4 bases; unmatched bases: 5. The CDR3 spells CASSAGLAGTYEQYF. The CDR3 region has the DNA TGTGCCAGCAGCGCCGGACTAGCGGGAACTTACGAGCAGTACTTC.

This clone is a singleton in its sample. The chain joins TRBV6-1 to TRBJ2-7; D possibly corresponds to TRBD1 (6 bases). V lost 6 bases and J lost 3, with 12 bases in between. This CDR3 has 13 residues. Germline CDR1 MNHNS, CDR2 SASEGT. DNA for the CDR3: TGTGCCAGCAGATCGGGACATTTCTACGAGCAGTACTTC. This sequence encodes CASRSGHFYEQYF.

This clone was observed a handful of times. One junction end does not reproduce the germline sequence, and a read error may be involved. V usage is TRBV7-6 and J usage is TRBJ2-7, with D unclear. CDR3 size: 15 residues. Germline V gene lookup returns CDR1 SGHVS and CDR2 FNYEAQ. In DNA, the CDR3 is TGTGCCAGCAGCGTAGCATCCGATTCTACCTACGAGCAGTACTTC. This translates into CASSVASDSTYEQYF. Full variable domain (outside the CDR3, taken from reference TRBV7-6 and TRBJ2-7): GAGVSQSPRYKVTKRGQDVALRCDPISGHVSLYWYRQALGQGPEFLTYFNYEAQQDKSGLPNDRFSAERPEGSISTLTIQRTEQRDSAMYRCASSVASDSTYEQYFGPGTRLTVT.

DNA of the CDR3: TGTGCCAGCAGCCCAGAGGGCTACCCCACAGATACGCAGTATTTT. Amino acids: CASSPEGYPTDTQYF. V gene TRBV9 combines with J gene TRBJ2-3, with D possibly matching TRBD2 (5 bases). The length of the CDR3 is 15 residues. Trimming stripped 4 bases from V and 2 bases from J, with 14 bases between. Germline-derived CDR1 and CDR2 are SGDLS and YYNGEE.